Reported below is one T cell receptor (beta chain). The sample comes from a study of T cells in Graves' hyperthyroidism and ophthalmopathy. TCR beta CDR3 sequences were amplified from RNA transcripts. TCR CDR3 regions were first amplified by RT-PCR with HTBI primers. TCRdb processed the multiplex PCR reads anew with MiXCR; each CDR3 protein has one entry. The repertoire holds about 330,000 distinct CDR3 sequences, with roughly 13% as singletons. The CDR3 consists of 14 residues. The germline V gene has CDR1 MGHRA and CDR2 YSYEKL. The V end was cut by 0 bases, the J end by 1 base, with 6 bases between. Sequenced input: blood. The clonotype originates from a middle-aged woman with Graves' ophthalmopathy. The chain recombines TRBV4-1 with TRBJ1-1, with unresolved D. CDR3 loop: CASSQDRWNTEAFF. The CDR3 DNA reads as TGCGCCAGCAGCCAAGACAGGTGGAACACTGAAGCTTTCTTT.